These T cell receptor beta chains were read from a single sample in a study of cytomegalovirus exposure and HLA in healthy donors. TCRdb keeps only in-frame clones here, not all; method: immunoSEQ multiplex PCR. The sample lists fewer than 250,000 clones; 76% were seen once. The sample was PBMCs. These receptors were collected from a man between 18 and 29 years old in good health and CMV-seronegative. Each CDR3 is given with its conserved first and last residue. A D gene is named only where the DNA matches it firmly. Some rows mark clone size as missing; the rest say once, few, many or name a class of expanded clone.

>TRBD1|.|TRBJ2-1|TRBV5-1
CASSYDRVYNEQFF
TGCGCCAGCAGCTACGACAGGGTATACAATGAGCAGTTCTTC
>.|once|TRBJ1-2|TRBV28
CASSSAGLKGGYTF
TGTGCCAGCAGTTCCGCAGGGTTGAAGGGTGGCTACACCTTC
>TRBD2|.|TRBJ2-2|TRBV11-2
CASRASGGRDGELFF
TGTGCCAGCAGAGCGTCGGGGGGAAGGGACGGGGAGCTGTTTTTT
>.|few|TRBJ1-2|TRBV30
CAWAGQGRYGYTF
TGTGCCTGGGCCGGGCAGGGGAGATATGGCTACACCTTC
>TRBD1|.|TRBJ1-2|TRBV5-1
CASSFGQGGGYTF
TGCGCCAGCAGCTTCGGGCAGGGGGGAGGCTACACCTTC
>.|.|TRBJ1-1|TRBV19
CASCQGHREAFF
TGTGCCAGTTGCCAGGGCCACCGTGAAGCTTTCTTT
>TRBD2|.|TRBJ2-7|TRBV5-1
CASSFGGSSSYEQYF
TGCGCCAGCAGCTTCGGGGGGTCTTCGTCCTACGAGCAGTACTTC
>.|.|TRBJ2-2|TRBV23-1
CASTTGESVRAGELFF
TGCGCCAGCACCACGGGGGAATCTGTTAGGGCCGGGGAGCTGTTTTTT
>TRBD2|few|TRBJ2-3|TRBV5-1
CASSRTSPDTQYF
TGCGCCAGCAGCCGGACTAGCCCAGATACGCAGTATTTT
>TRBD2|.|TRBJ2-3|TRBV25-1
CASSEMAGGSGDTQYF
TGTGCCAGCAGTGAAATGGCGGGAGGTTCGGGTGATACGCAGTATTTT
>.|.|TRBJ2-3|TRBV5-1
CASSLGADTQYF
TGCGCCAGCAGCTTAGGGGCAGATACGCAGTATTTT
>TRBD1|few|TRBJ1-1|TRBV5-4
CASSSRTGRGTEAFF
TGTGCCAGCAGCAGCCGGACAGGGAGGGGGACTGAAGCTTTCTTT
>.|few|TRBJ1-2|TRBV29-1
CSVEKSQGKSYGYTF
TGCAGCGTTGAAAAATCCCAGGGCAAGAGCTATGGCTACACCTTC
>.|.|TRBJ2-1|TRBV7-3
CASSRTGLPLDEQFF
TGTGCCAGCAGCCGCACGGGACTCCCTCTGGATGAGCAGTTCTTC
>TRBD1|.|TRBJ2-7|TRBV6-6
CASRETGQGYEQYF
TGTGCCAGCAGAGAAACAGGACAGGGCTACGAGCAGTACTTC
>.|.|TRBJ2-7|TRBV5-6
CASSLAGGVVYEQYF
TGTGCCAGCAGCTTGGCTGGGGGCGTAGTCTACGAGCAGTACTTC
>TRBD1|once|TRBJ2-5|TRBV18
CASTHRDRDQETQYF
TGTGCCAGCACTCACCGGGACAGGGACCAAGAGACCCAGTACTTC
>.|.|TRBJ2-7|TRBV6-5
CASSLSGGPVYEQYF
TGTGCCAGCAGCCTCTCCGGGGGGCCGGTCTACGAGCAGTACTTC
>.|few|TRBJ1-1|TRBV29-1
CSVGGDEAFF
TGCAGCGTTGGGGGGGACGAAGCTTTCTTT
>TRBD1|.|TRBJ2-1|TRBV11-3
CASSLVAGGTYNEQFF
TGTGCCAGCAGCTTAGTGGCAGGGGGCACCTACAATGAGCAGTTCTTC
>TRBD2|.|TRBJ2-1|TRBV30
CAWTSGAGVVYNEQFF
TGTGCCTGGACTAGCGGGGCCGGCGTGGTATACAATGAGCAGTTCTTC
>TRBD1|once|TRBJ1-6|TRBV6-1
CASSAWDRGSPLHF
TGTGCCAGCAGTGCTTGGGACAGGGGATCACCCCTCCACTTT
>.|.|TRBJ1-1|TRBV15
CATSRDSSGLEAFF
TGTGCCACCAGCAGAGATAGTTCAGGGCTTGAAGCTTTCTTT
>.|.|TRBJ1-4|TRBV4-1
CASSPLAGVGGEKLFF
TGCGCCAGCAGCCCCCTGGCGGGGGTGGGGGGTGAAAAACTGTTTTTT
>TRBD2|.|TRBJ2-7|TRBV15
CATSPRAAGGFYEQYF
TGTGCCACCAGCCCCCGCGCAGCGGGAGGCTTCTACGAGCAGTACTTC
>TRBD2|.|TRBJ2-2|TRBV14
CASSKGGDTGELFF
TGTGCCAGCAGCAAGGGAGGGGACACCGGGGAGCTGTTTTTT
>.|.|TRBJ2-3|TRBV29-1
CSVEDQATDTQYF
TGCAGCGTTGAAGATCAGGCCACAGATACGCAGTATTTT